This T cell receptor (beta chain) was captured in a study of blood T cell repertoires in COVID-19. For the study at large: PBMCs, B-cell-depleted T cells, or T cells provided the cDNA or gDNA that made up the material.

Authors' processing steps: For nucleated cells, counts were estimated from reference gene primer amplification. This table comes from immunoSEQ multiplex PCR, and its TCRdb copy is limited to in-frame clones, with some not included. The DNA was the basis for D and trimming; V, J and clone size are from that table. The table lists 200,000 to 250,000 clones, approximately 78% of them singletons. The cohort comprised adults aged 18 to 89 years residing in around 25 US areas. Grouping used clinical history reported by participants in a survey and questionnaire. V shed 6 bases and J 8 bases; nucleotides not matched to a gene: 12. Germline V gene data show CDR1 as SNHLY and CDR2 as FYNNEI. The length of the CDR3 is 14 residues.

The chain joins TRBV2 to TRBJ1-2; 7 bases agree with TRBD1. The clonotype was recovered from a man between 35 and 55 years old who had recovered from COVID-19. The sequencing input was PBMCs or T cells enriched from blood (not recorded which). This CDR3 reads CASSQNQGVVGYTF. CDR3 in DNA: TGTGCCAGCAGCCAGAACCAGGGGGTGGTGGGCTACACCTTC.